Given below is one T cell receptor beta chain in context. Which antigen it targets is not known. Base qualities are not recorded, but no much larger clone differs from it by a single base. This entry belongs to a study of PD-L1 blockade in urothelial cancer (dated by TCRdb to about 2017). Regarding the research as a whole: All patients started therapy in about 2014 and received atezolizumab 1,200 mg intravenously every 3 weeks. Pretreatment blood TCR-seq was available for nearly 30 patients, at least one posttreatment blood collection was obtained for around 25 patients, and tumor TCR-seq was available for around 25 patients. Blood samples gave a median of around 140,000 T cells and 80,000 or so unique TCRs, with a median clonality of around 0.074. Patients had an ECOG performance status of 0 or 1 and had received between 0 and 3 prior chemotherapy regimens. In the same patients, pretreatment tumors underwent whole exome sequencing and RNA sequencing in addition to TCR sequencing. The study, an exploratory multi-omic analysis, examined somatic, immune and clinical correlates of response to PD-L1 blockade with atezolizumab in urothelial cancer. Blood samples were analyzed at 3 weeks after treatment start (second dose) and at 6 weeks after treatment start. Pretreatment tumor samples, along with matched peripheral blood serially collected before and after atezolizumab treatment, were subjected to TCR sequencing. Durable clinical benefit was defined as progression-free survival longer than 6 months, and TCR features were also tested against progression-free and overall survival. Durable clinical benefit was achieved by nine patients but not by the remaining 20. About 85% of the roughly 29 patients were identified as males with urothelial cancer of bladder origin, and a prior smoking history was reported by 18 of 29 patients.

Synthetic TCR analog templates were spiked into each PCR to estimate absolute template abundance from read counts. TCRbeta CDR3 regions were amplified from genomic DNA with bias-controlled V and J gene primers using the immunoSEQ assay. Sequencing of rearranged TCRbeta segments was performed at approximately 20X coverage. Per the original workflow: Sequencing errors were corrected by clustering, and CDR3s were annotated against IMGT so that V, D and J genes could be assigned. Downstream analyses used only productive TCRbeta rearrangements, leaving out any out-of-frame or stop-codon sequences. Clonality was computed as one minus Shannon entropy normalized by the log of the number of unique productive sequences. Fisher's exact test with Benjamini-Hochberg correction, using a cutoff of adjusted p below 0.01, was how clones that differed between time points or between blood and tumor were identified. In TCRdb, the immuneACCESS table is reduced to in-frame sequences with V and J assigned. These tables do not hold every clone; where another copy was compared, an unresolved V gene accounts for under half, and the others remain unexplained. V, J and clone size reflect that table, while D and trimming were determined from the DNA. The sample table shows some 79,000 clones, and around 76% are seen once. The leading ten clones occupy 9.5% of the sample.

A cohort of 30 or so patients with locally advanced or metastatic urothelial carcinoma, treated at Memorial Sloan Kettering on a trial protocol, was included. Peripheral blood mononuclear cells were collected from each patient pretreatment and during treatment, giving between 1 and 8 total time points per patient. The Qiagen DNeasy Blood extraction kit was used to purify genomic DNA from total PBMCs and tumor samples. Collected pretreatment and during treatment, PBMCs were isolated and stored as previously described. General study outcomes and caveats: Because the sample size was small (n of about 29) and many of the analyses were exploratory, the results are meant to be hypothesis-generating. Improved progression-free and overall survival was found to be associated with pretreatment peripheral blood TCR clonality below the median. Patients with durable benefit showed greater expansion of tumor-associated TCR clones in peripheral blood 3 weeks after starting treatment (n ≈ 20, p = 0.022).

The starting material was PBMCs, obtained around atezolizumab (anti-PD-L1) treatment. The sequence was obtained from a man in his 70s with urothelial cancer.

In nucleotide form, the sequence is TGCGCCAGCAGCCAAGTTTGGCATCGGGGGAGGGCCAGGTCTCGGGTTCCAGATACGCAGTATTTT. This sequence encodes CASSQVWHRGRARSRVPDTQYF. The chain was built from TRBV4-3 and TRBJ2-3, with 7 central nucleotides matching TRBD2. The CDR3 spans 22 residues, from the cysteine through the phenylalanine. Solely the CDR3 DNA is kept, with 66 bases framed from the first base. V ends up 1 base short and J 4 bases short, with an unmatched junction base count of 26. CDR1 and CDR2 (LGHNA, YSLEER) derive from the germline V gene.